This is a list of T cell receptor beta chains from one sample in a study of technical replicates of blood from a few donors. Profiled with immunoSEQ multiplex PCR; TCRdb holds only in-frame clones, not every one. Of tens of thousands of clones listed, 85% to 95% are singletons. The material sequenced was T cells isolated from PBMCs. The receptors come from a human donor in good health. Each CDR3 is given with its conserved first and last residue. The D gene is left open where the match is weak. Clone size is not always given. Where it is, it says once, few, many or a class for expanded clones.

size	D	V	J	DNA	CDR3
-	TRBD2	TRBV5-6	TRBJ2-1	TGTGCCAGCAGGACCCGACGTGTCCCGATAGCGGGGTCCTACAATGAGCAGTTCTTC	CASRTRRVPIAGSYNEQFF
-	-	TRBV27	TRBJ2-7	TGTGCCAGCAGTTTTGGGGCAGGAGACTACGAGCAGTACTTC	CASSFGAGDYEQYF
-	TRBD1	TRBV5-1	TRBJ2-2	TGCGCCAGCAGCGCGGACAGGATGAACACCGGGGAGCTGTTTTTT	CASSADRMNTGELFF
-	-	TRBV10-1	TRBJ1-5	TGCGCCAGCTCCCGGGAAAGCAATCAGCCCCAGCATTTT	CASSRESNQPQHF
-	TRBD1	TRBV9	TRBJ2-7	TGTGCCAGCAGCGTAGGATCCCCGACCGGGACAGCCTACGAGCAGTACTTC	CASSVGSPTGTAYEQYF
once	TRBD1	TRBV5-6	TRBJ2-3	TGTGCCAGCAGCCTACGGACAGGGAAGGCAGATACGCAGTATTTT	CASSLRTGKADTQYF
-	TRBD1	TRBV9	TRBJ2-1	TGTGCCAGCAGCGTATCGGGGACAGATTACAATGAGCAGTTCTTC	CASSVSGTDYNEQFF
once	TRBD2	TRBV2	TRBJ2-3	TGTGCCAGCACATTGGGTGGGAGGGCCGCAGATACGCAGTATTTT	CASTLGGRAADTQYF
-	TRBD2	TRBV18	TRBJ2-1	TGTGCCAGCTCACCGCGACTAGCGGGAGGGCCAAGGGAGCAGTTCTTC	CASSPRLAGGPREQFF
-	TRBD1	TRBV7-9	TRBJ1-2	TGTGCCAGCAGCTTAGCGGAGACAGGGCTAGATGGCTACACCTTC	CASSLAETGLDGYTF
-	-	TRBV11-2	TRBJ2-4	TGTGCCAGCAGCACGTTTCCGGGACAAGACATTCAGTACTTC	CASSTFPGQDIQYF
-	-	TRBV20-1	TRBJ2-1	TGCAGTCAAAACTCCTACAATGAGCAGTTCTTC	CSQNSYNEQFF
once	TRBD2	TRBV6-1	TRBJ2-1	TGTGCCAGCAGTGAAGACGGGGGGGGTTCCCTCAAGCAGTTCTTC	CASSEDGGGSLKQFF
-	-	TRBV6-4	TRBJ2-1	TGTGCCAGCAAACGTACCGCGGGTTTTTACAATGAGCAGTTCTTC	CASKRTAGFYNEQFF
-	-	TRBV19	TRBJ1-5	TGTGCCAGTAGTATCCCCTATCAGCCCCAGCATTTT	CASSIPYQPQHF
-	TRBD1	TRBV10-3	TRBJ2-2	TGTGCCATCAGGGGAGGACAGGGGGCTGGTGGTAACACCGGGGAGCTGTTTTTT	CAIRGGQGAGGNTGELFF
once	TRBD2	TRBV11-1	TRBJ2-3	TGTGCCAGCAGCTGGACTAGCAGTAGCACAGATACGCAGTATTTT	CASSWTSSSTDTQYF
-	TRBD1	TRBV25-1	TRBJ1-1	TGTGCCAGCAGTGAGCTAACAGGGGGCGCGGACACTGAAGCTTTCTTT	CASSELTGGADTEAFF
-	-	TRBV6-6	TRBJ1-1	TGTGCCAGCAGTCCCCGACAGAAACTCATGAACACTGAAGCTTTCTTT	CASSPRQKLMNTEAFF
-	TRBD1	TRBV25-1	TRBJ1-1	TGTGCCAGCAGGGGACAGGCAAAAAACACTGAAGCTTTCTTT	CASRGQAKNTEAFF
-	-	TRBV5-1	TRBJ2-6	TGCGCCAGCAGCTTGGAGGGGGGGTTTGGGGCCAACGTCCTGACTTTC	CASSLEGGFGANVLTF
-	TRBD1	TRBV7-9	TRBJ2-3	TGTGCCAGCAGCGCCGGGACAGGGGACACACCTAGCACAGATACGCAGTATTTT	CASSAGTGDTPSTDTQYF
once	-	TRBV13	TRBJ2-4	TGTGCCAGCAGCTCATCGGACAGAGGGGACATTCAGTACTTC	CASSSSDRGDIQYF
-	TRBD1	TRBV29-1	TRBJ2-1	TGCAGCGTTGAATTGTGGACAGGGGGCAATGAGCAGTTCTTC	CSVELWTGGNEQFF
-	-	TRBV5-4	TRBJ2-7	TGTGCCAGCAGCTTAATCCGTAGCGAGAGCTACGAGCAGTACTTC	CASSLIRSESYEQYF
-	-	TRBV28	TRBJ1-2	TGTGCCAGCAGAGTGGGGGGTAACTATGGCTACACCTTC	CASRVGGNYGYTF
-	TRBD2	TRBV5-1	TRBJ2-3	TGCGCCAGCAGGCCGGCAGGAGCGGGGGCCTCAGATACGCAGTATTTT	CASRPAGAGASDTQYF
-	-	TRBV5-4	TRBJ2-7	TGTGCCAGCAGCCTACCAGGGGCCAGCGCCTACGAGCAGTACTTC	CASSLPGASAYEQYF
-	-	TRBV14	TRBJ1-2	TGTGCCAGCAGCCGTACCGGGACTACCTATGGCTACACCTTC	CASSRTGTTYGYTF
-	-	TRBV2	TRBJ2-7	TGTGCCAGCAACACCGAGGTAGAGACCCCCTACGAGCAGTACTTC	CASNTEVETPYEQYF
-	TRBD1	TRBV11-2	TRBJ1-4	TGTGCCAGCAGCTCGGGACAGGGGAGGGGTGAAAAACTGTTTTTT	CASSSGQGRGEKLFF
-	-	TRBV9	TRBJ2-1	TGTGCCAGCAGCGTAAGCTTGCGGGCTTCCTACAATGAGCAGTTCTTC	CASSVSLRASYNEQFF
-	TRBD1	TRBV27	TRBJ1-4	TGTGCCAGCAGTTTATCGAAGTGGACAGGACCTAATGAAAAACTGTTTTTT	CASSLSKWTGPNEKLFF
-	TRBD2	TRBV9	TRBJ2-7	TGTGCCAGCAGCGCTAGCGGGGGGGAGCAGTACTTC	CASSASGGEQYF
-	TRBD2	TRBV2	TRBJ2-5	TGTGCCAGCAGTTGGACTAGCGGGGGAGAGACCCAGTACTTC	CASSWTSGGETQYF
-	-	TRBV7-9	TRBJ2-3	TGTGCCAGCAGCCGGAGGACCACAGATACGCAGTATTTT	CASSRRTTDTQYF
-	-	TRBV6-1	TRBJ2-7	TGTGCCAGCAGTACAGGGGGGGTCTACGAGCAGTACTTC	CASSTGGVYEQYF
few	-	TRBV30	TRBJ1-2	TGTGCCTGGAGTTTTTCGAAGAGTTATGGCTACACCTTC	CAWSFSKSYGYTF
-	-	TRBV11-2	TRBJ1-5	TGTGCCAGCAGTGGAGGCATCAATCAGCCCCAGCATTTT	CASSGGINQPQHF
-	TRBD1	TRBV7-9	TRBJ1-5	TGTGCCAGCAGCTTAGGACAGGGGTCTCAGCCCCAGCATTTT	CASSLGQGSQPQHF
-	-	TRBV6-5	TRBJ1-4	TGTGCCAGCAGTTACTCGAGGGTCACTAATGAAAAACTGTTTTTT	CASSYSRVTNEKLFF
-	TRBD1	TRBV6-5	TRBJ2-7	TGTGCCAGCAGTCAAATTACAGGGGGCCGCTACGAGCAGTACTTC	CASSQITGGRYEQYF
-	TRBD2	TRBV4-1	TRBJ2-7	TGCGCCAGCAGCCAAGATGGCAGCGGGAGGGACGAGCAGTACTTC	CASSQDGSGRDEQYF
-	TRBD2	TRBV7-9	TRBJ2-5	TGTGCCAGCAGCTTAGGCTCTAGCGGGACGGCAGAGACCCAGTACTTC	CASSLGSSGTAETQYF
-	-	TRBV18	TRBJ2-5	TGTGCCAGCTCACCCCCGACAGAAGAGACCCAGTACTTC	CASSPPTEETQYF
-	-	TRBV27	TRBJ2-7	TGTGCCAGCAGTTCATCAGGGGAAGAGCAGTACTTC	CASSSSGEEQYF
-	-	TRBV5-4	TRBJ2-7	TGTGCCAGCAGCTTGGACCAGACCTACGAGCAGTACTTC	CASSLDQTYEQYF
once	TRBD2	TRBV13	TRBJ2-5	TGTGCCAGCAGCTCCCTAGCGGGGGGGCCAGAGACCCAGTACTTC	CASSSLAGGPETQYF
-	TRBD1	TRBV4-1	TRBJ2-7	TGCGCCAGCAGCCATATGTCCCCAGGACAGGCCTCCTACGAGCAGTACTTC	CASSHMSPGQASYEQYF
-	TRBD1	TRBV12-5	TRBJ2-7	TGTGCTAGTGCTTCCAGGGGGTACGAGCAGTACTTC	CASASRGYEQYF
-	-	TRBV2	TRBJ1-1	TGTGCCAGCAGTGAAGCGGGGCAGGATGAAGCTTTCTTT	CASSEAGQDEAFF
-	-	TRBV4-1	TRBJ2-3	TGCGCCAGCAGCCAAGGGGGTCGTGGGGGGACCACAGATACGCAGTATTTT	CASSQGGRGGTTDTQYF